This TCR beta chain stems from a study of a mutant IDH1 vaccine in newly diagnosed glioma (dated by TCRdb to the early 2020s). Looking at the study overall: Eight vaccinations were administered to patients in weeks 1, 3, 5, 7, 11, 15, 19 and 23, corresponding to visits V03 through V10. Vaccination started 4-6 weeks after radiotherapy alone, or was given together with temozolomide cycles in the groups whose treatment included chemotherapy. Of the roughly 32 patients who were treated, about 62% were male and around 40% were female, and the mean age was around 40 years. Before enrollment, patients had received standard therapy of radiotherapy alone, temozolomide alone, or radiochemotherapy with temozolomide; most received the combination. Peripheral blood was collected at six visits: V03 (baseline), V05, V07, V10, V12 and V13. Longitudinal TCRB deep sequencing was done for 20 to 25 treated patients, wherever samples were available for exploratory analyses. The paper's findings and limits, for the study overall: Vaccine-induced immune responses across multiple MHC alleles were detected in around 92% of patients. Selection of PBMC samples for TCRB deep sequencing was based on availability. The authors stated that sample limitations prevented analyses of patient blood samples from being reproduced. No apparent relationship was observed between pseudoprogression and alterations in the top peripheral T cell clonotypes detected by TCRB sequencing.

The method was the immunoSEQ multiplex PCR assay. The hsTCRB Kit was used according to the manufacturer's protocol to amplify rearranged TCR beta chain sequences. TCRB libraries were sequenced on an Illumina MiSeq. Regarding the original processing steps: Demultiplexing, trimming and gene mapping were performed with the kit vendor's proprietary platform. TCRdb holds this immuneACCESS table with in-frame rearrangements only. Some clones are missing; in checked studies, unresolved V genes explain under half, and the rest has no known cause. The DNA was the basis for D and trimming; V, J and clone size are from that table. The sample profile shows tens of thousands of clones; 80% to 90% of them were found once. The ten largest make up 7.5% to 10% of the sample. In the germline V gene, CDR1 corresponds to SGHRS and CDR2 to YFSETQ. V ends up 4 bases short and J 4 bases short, with an unmatched junction base count of 9. Reading from cysteine to phenylalanine, the CDR3 counts 16 amino acids. Only the CDR3 region is kept as DNA, spanning 48 bases read in frame from base 1.

This sample's time point label indicates: week 23, last vaccination. A 20-mer mutant IDH1 peptide at 300 micrograms in Montanide made up each vaccine dose, which was injected subcutaneously together with topical imiquimod. The donors had newly diagnosed IDH1-mutant astrocytomas of WHO grade 3 or 4 that showed loss of nuclear ATRX. The samples were drawn from NOA16, a multicentre, single-arm, open-label phase I trial in Germany that tested a mutant IDH1 peptide vaccine in humans for the first time. Genomic DNA for TCRB sequencing was extracted from EDTA blood using the DNeasy Blood and Tissue Kit. As concerns this clone: The clone's antigen remains unknown. Within one base of it there is no much larger clone, and no base qualities were kept.

The sequence came from a middle-aged woman with glioma. Some clones in this sample may be carry-over from other donors' samples. The V gene is TRBV5-1 and the J gene is TRBJ2-1; TRBD1 fits 9 bases in the junction. Sample: PBMCs, taken from a glioma patient whose treatment included an IDH1 peptide vaccine. The bases are TGCGCCAGCAGCGGCGGACAGGGGTTAGGGTACAATGAGCAGTTCTTC. This codes for CASSGGQGLGYNEQFF.